This TCR beta chain originates from a study of blood T cell repertoires in COVID-19. At the level of the study: Acute and convalescent COVID-19 specimens originated in the United States, Italy and Spain.

CDR3 size: 13 residues. The germline CDR1 and CDR2 sequences are SGDLS and YYNGEE. Trimming cost V 7 bases and J 7 bases, with 12 bases left between them. Measured with immunoSEQ multiplex PCR; TCRdb has only the in-frame clones, and not every one. The sample consists of 100,000 to 150,000 clones, around nine tenths of them appearing once. A single count supports this clone. V usage is TRBV9 and J usage is TRBJ1-6, with D tentatively TRBD1 (6 bases). The sequenced sample consisted of peripheral blood. The sequence came from a man aged 55 to 70 with COVID-19, enrolled during active disease. The CDR3 coding sequence is TGTGCCAGCCAGGACAGCCCCAATTCACCCCTCCACTTT. It codes for CASQDSPNSPLHF.